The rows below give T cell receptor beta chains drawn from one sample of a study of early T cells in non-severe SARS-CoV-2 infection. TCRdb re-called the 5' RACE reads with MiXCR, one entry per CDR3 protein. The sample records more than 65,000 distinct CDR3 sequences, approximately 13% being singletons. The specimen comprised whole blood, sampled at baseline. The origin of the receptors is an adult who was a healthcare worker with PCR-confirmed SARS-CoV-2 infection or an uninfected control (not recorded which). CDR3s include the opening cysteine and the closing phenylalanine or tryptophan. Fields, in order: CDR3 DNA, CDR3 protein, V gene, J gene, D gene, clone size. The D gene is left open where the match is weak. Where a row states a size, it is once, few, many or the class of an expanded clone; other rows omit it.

TGCGCCAGCAGTGAAGGCGGGACCTATGGCTACACCTTC	CASSEGGTYGYTF	TRBV10-2	TRBJ1-2	.	.
TGTGCCAGCAGCCAAGGGGTGAGCCCTAATTCACCCCTCCACTTT	CASSQGVSPNSPLHF	TRBV3-1	TRBJ1-6	.	.
TGCAGTGCTACCCGAAGCCGGACTGAAGCTTTCTTT	CSATRSRTEAFF	TRBV20-1	TRBJ1-1	.	few
TGTGCCAGTAGTATACGGGAAGACTATGGCTACACCTTC	CASSIREDYGYTF	TRBV19	TRBJ1-2	.	few
TGCAGTGCTAGAGAGGGGACAGGCTCCTACGAGCAGTACTTC	CSAREGTGSYEQYF	TRBV20-1	TRBJ2-7	TRBD1	few
TGTGCCAGCAGCTTATACGTAACCGGGGAGCTGTTTTTT	CASSLYVTGELFF	TRBV7-3	TRBJ2-2	.	many
TGTGCCAGCAGTTCTCATAGCGGGGCCACCTACAATGAGCAGTTCTTC	CASSSHSGATYNEQFF	TRBV11-2	TRBJ2-1	TRBD2	.
TGTGCCAGCAGTTACACCACCTATGGCTACACCTTC	CASSYTTYGYTF	TRBV6-2/TRBV6-3	TRBJ1-2	.	.
TGTGCCAGCAGTCCCCTTCCAGGAGGACTACGTGTGGAGTATTTT	CASSPLPGGLRVEYF	TRBV28	TRBJ2-3	.	.
TGTGCCAGCAGCTTAGACCAACAGGGGCGCTCACCCCTCCACTTT	CASSLDQQGRSPLHF	TRBV7-6	TRBJ1-6	TRBD1	few